This T cell receptor (beta chain) was identified in a study of response to subunit inactivated influenza vaccine. This clonotype was observed a handful of times. Germline CDR1 SGDLS, CDR2 YYNGEE. CDR3 size: 14 residues. V gave up 0 bases and J gave up 11 bases; unmatched junction bases: 7. A single record per CDR3 protein comes from TCRdb applying MiXCR to the RT-PCR reads. The data contain around 650,000 distinct CDR3 sequences, 15% to 18% of them seen just once; the ten biggest clones take up approximately 10%. Sequencing was performed on PBMCs from blood, taken less than 13 days after vaccination. This clonotype was obtained from a man aged 50 to 60 who received an inactivated influenza vaccine. The rearrangement links TRBV9 to TRBJ1-1; 10 nucleotides agree with TRBD1. CDR3: CASSVGSGQGWAFF. In DNA form, the CDR3 reads TGTGCCAGCAGCGTAGGATCGGGACAGGGGTGGGCTTTCTTT.